The clone carrying this T cell receptor (beta chain) was detected a few times. Its antigen is currently unknown. Time point: persistent/refractory GD, antithyroid drugs over 5 years with positive TRAb. Construction of the TCR library relied on RNA isolated from PBMCs. The data originate from a study of regulatory T cells in long-lasting Graves disease. Arm-PCR of CDR3 regions and iRepertoire HTBI primers were the basis on which TCR beta libraries were built. TCRdb re-called the multiplex PCR reads through MiXCR, storing one row per CDR3 protein. The sample contains about half a million distinct CDR3 sequences, about 22% of which appear only once. Study conclusions and caveats: With a small sample size, accuracy may have been reduced.

The sample was peripheral blood mononuclear cells (PBMCs), taken when the disease was refractory, from a patient treated with antithyroid drugs. The receptor's source is a female donor with Graves disease.

DNA for the CDR3: TGTGCCAGCAGTTTATGGAGACGGGGCTACACCTTC. It is translated as CASSLWRRGYTF. The chain is built from TRBV12-3 or TRBV12-4 and TRBJ1-2; D ambiguous. The CDR3 has 12 residues. Trimming stripped 2 bases from V and 8 bases from J, with 9 bases between.